The 2 T cell receptor beta chains given below trace back to one sample, sequenced in a study of T cell repertoires in cytomegalovirus infection. Each CDR3 protein is one row after TCRdb ran MiXCR on the reads. The table has 150,000 to 200,000 distinct CDR3 sequences, 9.5% seen once; the top ten hold roughly 5%. Sequenced sample: PBMCs. The origin of the receptors is a human donor in good health (CMV status not recorded). Some clones in this sample may be carry-over from other donors' samples.

This clonotype was counted ten times or more. The V gene is TRBV7-2, the J gene TRBJ1-5; possible D gene TRBD1, 6 bases. The V end lost 5 bases, the J end lost 4 bases, and 18 bases lay between the germline ends. Germline CDR1 reads SGHTA; CDR2 reads FQGNSA. The CDR3 consists of 16 residues. The CDR3 nucleotides read TGTGCCAGCAGCCCGCGGGGGGGGCTGGGGAATCAGCCCCAGCATTTT. Translating gives CASSPRGGLGNQPQHF.

This clonotype was detected many times. One end of the junction does not line up with germline, which may come from a read error. The J gene is TRBJ2-3, the V gene TRBV7-2, with 8 bases aligning to TRBD2. The CDR3 sequence is 14 residues long. Per the germline V gene, CDR1 is SGHTA and CDR2 is FQGNSA. The CDR3 sequence: CASNLAGRTDTQYF. Here the CDR3 DNA reads TGTGCCAGCAACTTAGCGGGACGCACAGATACGCAGTATTTT.